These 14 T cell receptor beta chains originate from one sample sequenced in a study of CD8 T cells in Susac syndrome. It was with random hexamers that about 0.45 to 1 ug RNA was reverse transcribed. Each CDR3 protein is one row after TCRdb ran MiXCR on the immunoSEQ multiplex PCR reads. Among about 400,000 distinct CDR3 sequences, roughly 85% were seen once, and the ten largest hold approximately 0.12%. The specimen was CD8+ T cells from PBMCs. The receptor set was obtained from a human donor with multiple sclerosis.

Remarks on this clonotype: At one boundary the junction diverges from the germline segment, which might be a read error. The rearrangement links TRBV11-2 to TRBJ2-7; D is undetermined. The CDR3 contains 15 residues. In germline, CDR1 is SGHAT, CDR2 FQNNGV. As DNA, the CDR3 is TGTGCCAGCAGCTTAGGTCGAGACCTCATCTACGAGCGGTACTTC. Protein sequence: CASSLGRDLIYERYF.

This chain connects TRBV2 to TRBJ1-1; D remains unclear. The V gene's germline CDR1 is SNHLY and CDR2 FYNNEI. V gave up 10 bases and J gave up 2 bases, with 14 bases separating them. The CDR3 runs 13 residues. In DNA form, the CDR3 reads TGTGCCATCCCTCCCCAGGACAACACTGAAGCTTTCTTT. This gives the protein CAIPPQDNTEAFF.

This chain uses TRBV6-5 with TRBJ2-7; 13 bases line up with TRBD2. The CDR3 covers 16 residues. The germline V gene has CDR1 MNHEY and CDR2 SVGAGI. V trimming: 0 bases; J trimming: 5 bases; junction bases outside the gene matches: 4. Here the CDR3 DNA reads TGTGCCAGCAGTTACTCGGGACTAGCGGGAACTCACGAGCAGTACTTC. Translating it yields CASSYSGLAGTHEQYF.

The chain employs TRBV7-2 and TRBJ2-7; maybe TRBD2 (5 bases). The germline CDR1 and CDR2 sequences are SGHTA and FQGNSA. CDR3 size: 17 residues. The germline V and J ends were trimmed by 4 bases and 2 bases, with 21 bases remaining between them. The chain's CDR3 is CASSSPRDSAEPYEQYF. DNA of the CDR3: TGTGCCAGCAGCTCTCCAAGGGATAGCGCGGAACCCTACGAGCAGTACTTC. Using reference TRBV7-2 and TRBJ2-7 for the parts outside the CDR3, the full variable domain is GAGVSQSPSNKVTEKGKDVELRCDPISGHTALYWYRQSLGQGLEFLIYFQGNSAPDKSGLPSDRFSAERTGGSVSTLTIQRTQQEDSAVYLCASSSPRDSAEPYEQYFGPGTRLTVT.

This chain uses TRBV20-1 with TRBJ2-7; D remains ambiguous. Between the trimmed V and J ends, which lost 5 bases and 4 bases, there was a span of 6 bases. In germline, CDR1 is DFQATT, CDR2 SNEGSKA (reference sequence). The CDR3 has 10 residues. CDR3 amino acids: CSAFKYEQYF. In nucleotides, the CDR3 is TGCAGTGCTTTTAAATACGAGCAGTACTTC.

The DNA of the CDR3 is TGCAGTGCTAGAGATCCCACTTCCTATGGCTACACCTTC. It encodes CSARDPTSYGYTF. This rearrangement joins TRBV20-1 to TRBJ1-2; D not certain. Germline CDR1 DFQATT, CDR2 SNEGSKA (reference sequence). CDR3 length: 13 amino acids. V lost 0 bases and J 4 bases, leaving 9 bases between the germline ends.

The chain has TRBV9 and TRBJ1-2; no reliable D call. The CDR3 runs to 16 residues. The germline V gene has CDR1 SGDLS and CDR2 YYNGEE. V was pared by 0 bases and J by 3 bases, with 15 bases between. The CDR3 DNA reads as TGTGCCAGCAGCGTAGCTGTAGGCGACAACCACTATGGCTACACCTTC. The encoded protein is CASSVAVGDNHYGYTF.

The DNA of the CDR3 is TGTGCCAGCAGCCAACCCGGTAGCGGGGGGTTCTATGAGCAGTTCTTC. Its translation: CASSQPGSGGFYEQFF. The chain links TRBV14 to TRBJ2-1; 10 positions match TRBD2. Germline CDR1 is SGHDN and CDR2 is FVKESK. CDR3 length equals 16 residues. The V gene end was trimmed by 2 bases and the J gene end by 8 bases; junction bases not matched to a gene: 9.

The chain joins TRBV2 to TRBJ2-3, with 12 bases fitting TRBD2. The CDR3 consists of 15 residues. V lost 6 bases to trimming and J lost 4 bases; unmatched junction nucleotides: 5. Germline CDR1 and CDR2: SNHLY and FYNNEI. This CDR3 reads CASRRTSGTADTQYF. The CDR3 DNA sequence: TGTGCCAGCAGGCGGACTAGCGGGACTGCAGATACGCAGTATTTT.

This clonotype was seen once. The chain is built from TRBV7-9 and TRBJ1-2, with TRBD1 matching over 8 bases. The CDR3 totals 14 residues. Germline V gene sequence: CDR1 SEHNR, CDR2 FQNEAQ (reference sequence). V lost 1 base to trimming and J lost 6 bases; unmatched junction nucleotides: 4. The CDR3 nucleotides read TGTGCCAGCAGCTTAGGGGCAGGGGGCAATGGCTACACCTTC. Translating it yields CASSLGAGGNGYTF.

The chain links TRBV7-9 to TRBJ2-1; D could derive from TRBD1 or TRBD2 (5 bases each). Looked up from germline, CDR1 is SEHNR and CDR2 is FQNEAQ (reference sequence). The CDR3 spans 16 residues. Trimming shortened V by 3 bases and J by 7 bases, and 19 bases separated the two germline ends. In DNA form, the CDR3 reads TGTGCCAGCAGCTTCGAAACGGGACGGAACAGGAATGAGCAGTTCTTC. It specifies CASSFETGRNRNEQFF.

The CDR3 here is CASKHLRDSQETQYF. DNA for the CDR3: TGTGCCAGCAAACATCTTAGGGACAGTCAAGAGACCCAGTACTTC. V gene TRBV13 combines with J gene TRBJ2-5, with TRBD1 identical over 7 bases. The CDR3 consists of 15 residues. Germline V gene lookup returns CDR1 PRHDT and CDR2 FYEKMQ (reference sequence). With 7 bases clipped from V and 2 bases from J, the junction kept 10 bases outside the gene matches.

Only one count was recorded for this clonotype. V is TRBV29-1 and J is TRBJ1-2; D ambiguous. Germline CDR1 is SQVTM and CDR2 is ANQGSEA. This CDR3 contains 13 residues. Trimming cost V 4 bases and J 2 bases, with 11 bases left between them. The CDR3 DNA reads TGCAGCGTTGTTGTCCCGGGGAACTATGGCTACACCTTC. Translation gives CSVVVPGNYGYTF. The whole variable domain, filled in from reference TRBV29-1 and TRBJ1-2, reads SAVISQKPSRDICQRGTSLTIQCQVDSQVTMMFWYRQQPGQSLTLIATANQGSEATYESGFVIDKFPISRPNLTFSTLTVSNMSPEDSSIYLCSVVVPGNYGYTFGSGTRLTVV.

This chain's CDR3 is CASSAAGAAAEQFF. CDR3 sequence (DNA): TGTGCCAGCAGCGCAGCGGGGGCTGCGGCTGAGCAGTTCTTC. The rearrangement uses TRBV9 and TRBJ2-1; 8 bases fit TRBD2. Germline CDR1 SGDLS, CDR2 YYNGEE. J was trimmed by 9 bases and V by 3 bases; bases with no gene match: 8. The CDR3 is 14 residues long. Full variable domain (outside the CDR3, taken from reference TRBV9 and TRBJ2-1): DSGVTQTPKHLITATGQRVTLRCSPRSGDLSVYWYQQSLDQGLQFLIQYYNGEERAKGNILERFSAQQFPDLHSELNLSSLELGDSALYFCASSAAGAAAEQFFGPGTRLTVL.